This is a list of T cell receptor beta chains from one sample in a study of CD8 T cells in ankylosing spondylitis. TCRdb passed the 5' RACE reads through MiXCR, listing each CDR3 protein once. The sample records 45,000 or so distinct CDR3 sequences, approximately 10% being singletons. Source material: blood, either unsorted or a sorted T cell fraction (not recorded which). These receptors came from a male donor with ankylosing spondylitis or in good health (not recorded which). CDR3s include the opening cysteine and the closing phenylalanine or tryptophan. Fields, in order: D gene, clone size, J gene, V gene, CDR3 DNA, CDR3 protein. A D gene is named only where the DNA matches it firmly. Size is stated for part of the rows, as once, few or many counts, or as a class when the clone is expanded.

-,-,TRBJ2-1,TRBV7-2,TGTGCCAGCAGCTTATCGAGAAGCTCCTACAATGAGCAGTTCTTC,CASSLSRSSYNEQFF
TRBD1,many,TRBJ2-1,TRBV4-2,TGTGCCAGCAGCACCCCGGACAGGGGAAATGAGCAGTTCTTC,CASSTPDRGNEQFF
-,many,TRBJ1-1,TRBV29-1,TGCAGCGTCCACCGTTCAACGGGCGGGGACACTGAAGCTTTCTTT,CSVHRSTGGDTEAFF
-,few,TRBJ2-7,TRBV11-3,TGTGCCAGCAGCTTAGATGGGCAGGGAGGTGGCGAGCAGTACTTC,CASSLDGQGGGEQYF
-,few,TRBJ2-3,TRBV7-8,TGTGCCAGCAAACTGCTCAGCACAGATACGCAGTATTTT,CASKLLSTDTQYF
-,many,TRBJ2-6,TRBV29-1,TGCAGCGTTGGTATATCTGGGGCCAACGTCCTGACTTTC,CSVGISGANVLTF
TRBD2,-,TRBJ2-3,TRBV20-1,TGCAGTGCTAGGGAGGCTAGCGGGGGTGGAGATACGCAGTATTTT,CSAREASGGGDTQYF
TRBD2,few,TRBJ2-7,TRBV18,TGTGCCAGCTCAGCCTCCGGGACTAGCGGGGGGGACGAGCAGTACTTC,CASSASGTSGGDEQYF
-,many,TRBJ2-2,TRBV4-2,TGTGCCAGCAGCCATCCTCAGGGCGCCGGGGAGCTGTTTTTT,CASSHPQGAGELFF
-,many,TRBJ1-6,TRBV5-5,TGTGCCAGCAGCTCCGACCTAATAGAGTCTAATTCACCCCTCCACTTT,CASSSDLIESNSPLHF
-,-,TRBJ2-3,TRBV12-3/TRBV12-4,TGTGCCAGCAGTTTATCTCTAGCTGGTACCACAGATACGCAGTATTTT,CASSLSLAGTTDTQYF
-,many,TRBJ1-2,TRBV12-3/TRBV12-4,TGTGCCAGCAGCCGCGGGTTCTATGGCTACACCTTC,CASSRGFYGYTF
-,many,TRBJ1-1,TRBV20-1,TGCAGTACCTGGCTAGGGGGGAAGTACTTACGGAACACTGAAGCTTTCTTT,CSTWLGGKYLRNTEAFF
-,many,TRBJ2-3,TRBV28,TGTGCCAGCAGTTTAGGAGGAGGGGGTAAAGATACGCAGTATTTT,CASSLGGGGKDTQYF
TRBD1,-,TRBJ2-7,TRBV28,TGTGCCAGCAGTTTATTGGGACAGACCTACGAGCAGTACTTC,CASSLLGQTYEQYF
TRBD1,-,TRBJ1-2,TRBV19,TGTGCCAGTAGTGTCCCGGGACAGCGGGTATCAGGCTACACCTTC,CASSVPGQRVSGYTF
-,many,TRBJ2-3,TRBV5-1,TGCGCCAGCAGCTTGTTATCAGATACGCAGTATTTT,CASSLLSDTQYF
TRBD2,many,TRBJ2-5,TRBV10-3,TGTGCCATCAGGGGACTAGCGGGGATGCCCCAGTACTTC,CAIRGLAGMPQYF
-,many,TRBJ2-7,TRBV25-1,TGTGCCAGCAGTGATGTCGGGGGTAACTCCTACGAGCAGTACTTC,CASSDVGGNSYEQYF